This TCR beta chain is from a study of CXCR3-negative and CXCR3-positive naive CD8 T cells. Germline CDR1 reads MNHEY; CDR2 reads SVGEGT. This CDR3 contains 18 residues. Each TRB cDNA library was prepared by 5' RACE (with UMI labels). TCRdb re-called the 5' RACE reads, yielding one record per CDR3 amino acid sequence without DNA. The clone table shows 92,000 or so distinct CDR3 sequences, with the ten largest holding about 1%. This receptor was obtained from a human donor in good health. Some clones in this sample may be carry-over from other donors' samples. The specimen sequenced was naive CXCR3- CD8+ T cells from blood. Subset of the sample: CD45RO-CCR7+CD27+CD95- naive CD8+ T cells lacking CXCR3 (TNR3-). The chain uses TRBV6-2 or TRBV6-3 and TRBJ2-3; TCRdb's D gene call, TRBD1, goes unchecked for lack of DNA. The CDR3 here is CASSYLPGRRASTDTQYF.